Shown below are 23 T cell receptor beta chains from a single sample sequenced in a study of shared clonotypes between healthy human individuals. The data were produced by immunoSEQ multiplex PCR, yet TCRdb's version contains in-frame clones alone and is incomplete. The sample includes around 690,000 clones, 80% to 95% of them seen just once. The sequenced material came from memory CD8+ T cells from PBMCs. As to subset: CD45RO+ cells pooled with CCR7-negative TemRA cells. All receptors derive from a young man in good health. Some clones in this sample may be carry-over from other donors' samples.

The rearrangement joins TRBV5-6 to TRBJ2-7; a weak D match, TRBD2 (5 bases). The CDR3 has 14 residues. Trimming cost V 0 bases and J 3 bases, with 10 bases left between them. Germline CDR1 SGHDT, CDR2 YYEEEE. The CDR3 sequence is CASSLELVDYEQYF. In DNA form, the CDR3 reads TGTGCCAGCAGCTTGGAACTAGTCGACTACGAGCAGTACTTC.

DNA of the CDR3: TGTGCCAGCAGTTCAGGACAGGGAACCTACGAGCAGTACTTC. Translated, it gives CASSSGQGTYEQYF. The chain employs TRBV28 and TRBJ2-7; 8 bases line up with TRBD1. After removal of 4 bases from V and 2 bases from J, the junction contained 4 bases not matched to a gene. The CDR3 totals 14 residues. Germline V CDR1 and CDR2: MDHEN, SYDVKM.

This CDR3 reads CASSLDSTIVREMGNEQFF. Written as DNA, the CDR3 is TGCGCCAGCAGCTTGGATTCAACCATTGTGCGGGAGATGGGCAATGAGCAGTTCTTC. This rearrangement joins TRBV5-1 to TRBJ2-1, with 7 bases lining up with TRBD2. V shed 0 bases and J 6 bases; nucleotides not matched to a gene: 18. The CDR3 contains 19 residues. The germline V gene has CDR1 SGHRS and CDR2 YFSETQ.

This clone has just one count. V usage is TRBV11-1 and J usage is TRBJ2-7, with 10 bases lining up with TRBD1. V trimming: 5 bases; J trimming: 4 bases; junction bases outside the gene matches: 5. Germline CDR1 reads SGHAT; CDR2 reads FQDESV (reference sequence). CDR3 size: 14 residues. DNA for the CDR3: TGTGCCAGCAGCCAGCGGACAGGGGGGTACGAGCAGTACTTC. Protein: CASSQRTGGYEQYF. Drawing the rest from reference TRBV11-1 and TRBJ2-7, the complete variable domain is EAEVAQSPRYKITEKSQAVAFWCDPISGHATLYWYRQILGQGPELLVQFQDESVVDDSQLPKDRFSAERLKGVDSTLKIQPAELGDSAMYLCASSQRTGGYEQYFGPGTRLTVT.

The J gene is TRBJ2-1, the V gene TRBV5-5; a weak D match, TRBD2 (5 bases). The CDR3 is 16 amino acids. The germline V gene encodes CDR1 SGHKS and CDR2 YYEKEE (reference sequence). V was clipped by 0 bases and J by 2 bases, with 12 bases between them. The CDR3 DNA reads TGTGCCAGCAGCTTGGTCGAGGGATTCCCCTACAATGAGCAGTTCTTC. This gives the protein CASSLVEGFPYNEQFF. The whole variable domain, filled in from reference TRBV5-5 and TRBJ2-1, reads DAGVTQSPTHLIKTRGQQVTLRCSPISGHKSVSWYQQVLGQGPQFIFQYYEKEERGRGNFPDRFSARQFPNYSSELNVNALLLGDSALYLCASSLVEGFPYNEQFFGPGTRLTVL.

V gene TRBV29-1 combines with J gene TRBJ1-2; no clear D. The ends were cut back, 6 bases at V and 3 bases at J, with 17 bases in the middle. Germline CDR1 and CDR2: SQVTM and ANQGSEA. This CDR3 has 14 amino acids. This chain's CDR3 is CSVRYETGDYGYTF. Written as DNA, the CDR3 is TGCAGCGTCCGCTATGAGACCGGGGACTATGGCTACACCTTC.

This rearrangement joins TRBV25-1 to TRBJ2-1; tentatively, D is TRBD1 (8 bases). CDR1 MGHDK and CDR2 SYGVNS come from the germline V gene. Deletions cut 2 bases from V and 6 bases from J, with 14 bases between. This CDR3 is built from 15 residues. As DNA, the CDR3 is TGTGCCAGCAGTGAAACAAACAGGGGGGGCAATGAGCAGTTCTTC. It encodes CASSETNRGGNEQFF.

V is TRBV6-5 and J is TRBJ1-1; D not certain. V was cut by 7 bases and J by 7 bases, with 10 bases left in between. This CDR3 is 11 amino acids long. CDR1 is MNHEY, CDR2 SVGAGI, per germline. In DNA form, the CDR3 reads TGTGCCAGCACGAACCACCTTGAAGCTTTCTTT. Encoded protein: CASTNHLEAFF.

This clone was seen a few times. V is TRBV18 and J is TRBJ1-5; D is unresolved. The CDR3 is 15 amino acids. The germline CDR1 and CDR2 sequences are KGHSH and LQKENI. With 4 bases removed from V and 2 bases from J, the gap between germline ends came to 12 bases. Here the CDR3 reads CASSLDYLRNQPQHF. CDR3 nucleotide sequence: TGTGCCAGCTCACTCGACTACCTGCGCAATCAGCCCCAGCATTTT. The whole variable domain, remainder taken from reference TRBV18 and TRBJ1-5, is NAGVMQNPRHLVRRRGQEARLRCSPMKGHSHVYWYRQLPEEGLKFMVYLQKENIIDESGMPKERFSAEFPKEGPSILRIQQVVRGDSAAYFCASSLDYLRNQPQHFGDGTRLSIL.

The chain links TRBV7-9 to TRBJ2-7; D gene unclear. Germline V gives CDR1 SEHNR, CDR2 FQNEAQ (reference sequence). The CDR3 runs to 13 residues. Trimming removed 7 bases from V and 2 bases from J, with 12 bases in between. CDR3 DNA: TGTGCCAGCACCTTTCAGAGCACCTACGAGCAGTACTTC. Protein product: CASTFQSTYEQYF.

The gene calls are TRBV7-9 and TRBJ2-5, with a possible D match to TRBD1 (6 bases). Per the germline V gene, CDR1 is SEHNR and CDR2 is FQNEAQ (reference sequence). The CDR3 sequence is 14 residues long. V lost 5 bases, J lost 4 bases, and 14 bases lay in between. CDR3 in amino acids: CASSQATGIETQYF. The CDR3 coding sequence is TGTGCCAGCAGCCAAGCAACAGGGATAGAGACCCAGTACTTC.

This clone has only one observation. The chain uses TRBV27 and TRBJ1-5; D not resolved. Trimming took 0 bases from V and 10 from J, leaving 10 bases between them. This CDR3 spans 13 amino acids. The germline V gene encodes CDR1 MNHEY and CDR2 SMNVEV (reference sequence). As DNA, the CDR3 is TGTGCCAGCAGTTTATCGTGGGAAGAACCCCAGCATTTT. It specifies CASSLSWEEPQHF.

The chain employs TRBV27 and TRBJ1-2, with 9 bases lining up with TRBD1. The CDR3 is made up of 16 amino acids. In germline, CDR1 is MNHEY, CDR2 SMNVEV (reference sequence). Unmatched junction bases numbered 8, after V lost 5 bases and J lost 1 base. The CDR3 sequence: CASSQGTGTNNYGYTF. CDR3 sequence (DNA): TGTGCCAGCAGTCAAGGGACAGGGACCAATAACTATGGCTACACCTTC.

This rearrangement joins TRBV27 to TRBJ2-7, with D possibly being TRBD1 (7 bases). The germline V and J ends were trimmed by 8 bases and 0 bases, with 17 bases remaining between them. Germline CDR1 is MNHEY and CDR2 is SMNVEV (reference sequence). The CDR3 is 15 amino acids. The CDR3 region is CASSRQGAGSYEQYF. The DNA for the CDR3 is TGTGCCAGCTCCCGACAGGGAGCGGGCTCCTACGAGCAGTACTTC.

The chain couples TRBV6-5 to TRBJ1-5, with 7 bases lining up with TRBD1. Germline V gives CDR1 MNHEY, CDR2 SVGAGI. CDR3 length: 14 residues. V lost 6 bases, J lost 6 bases, and 8 bases stayed unmatched. CDR3 sequence reads: CASSIGGAGQPQHF. The DNA of the CDR3 is TGTGCCAGCAGCATAGGGGGCGCGGGTCAGCCCCAGCATTTT.

This sequence joins TRBV4-3 and TRBJ2-3, with no clear D. V lost 4 bases and J lost 4, with 15 bases in between. CDR1 and CDR2 from the germline V gene are LGHNA and YSLEER. This CDR3 spans 15 amino acids. The CDR3 protein is CASSPSNGRADTQYF. The CDR3, as DNA: TGCGCCAGCAGCCCAAGTAACGGTCGGGCAGATACGCAGTATTTT.

V and J are TRBV5-8 and TRBJ1-2; weak D call: TRBD1 (5 bases). CDR3 length: 13 residues. Germline assignment: CDR1 SGHTS and CDR2 YDEGEE. V lost 2 bases to trimming and J lost 6 bases, with 11 bases between them. The DNA for the CDR3 is TGTGCCAGCAGCTTACAGGTGTGGAATGGCTACACCTTC. This encodes CASSLQVWNGYTF.

This clone occurred once. The chain has TRBV2 and TRBJ2-7; TRBD1 agrees at 8 bases. The CDR3 runs 18 residues. The V segment lost 2 bases and the J segment 0 bases; nucleotides outside the gene matches: 12. The germline gives CDR1 SNHLY, CDR2 FYNNEI. The DNA for the CDR3 is TGTGCCAGCAGTGAACAAATGGGCAGGGGGCCTTACTCCTACGAGCAGTACTTC. This codes for CASSEQMGRGPYSYEQYF.

Written as DNA, the CDR3 is TGTGCCAGCAGCTCGGGACAGCGAAACTACGAGCAGTACTTC. Translated: CASSSGQRNYEQYF. V is TRBV5-6 and J is TRBJ2-7; 7 bases fit TRBD1. This CDR3 contains 14 residues. The junction had 6 bases not matched to a gene; V was cut back by 3 bases and J by 3 bases. CDR1 and CDR2 (germline): SGHDT, YYEEEE.

This sequence joins TRBV4-1 and TRBJ2-3, with TRBD2 matching over 8 bases. The CDR3 sequence is 15 residues long. Germline V gene lookup returns CDR1 MGHRA and CDR2 YSYEKL. V shed 2 bases, J shed 5 bases, and the junction held 6 bases outside the gene matches. CDR3 sequence (DNA): TGCGCCAGCAGCCAATACCGGGAGGGGGGAGATACGCAGTATTTT. Translating it yields CASSQYREGGDTQYF.

V and J are TRBV5-1 and TRBJ2-1; possibly TRBD1 or TRBD2 for D (6 bases each). The V gene's germline CDR1 is SGHRS and CDR2 YFSETQ. The CDR3 spans 16 residues. The ends were cut back, 1 base at V and 4 bases at J, with 15 bases in the middle. The CDR3: CASSLIRGGTYNEQFF. The CDR3, as DNA: TGCGCCAGCAGCTTGATCAGGGGTGGGACTTACAATGAGCAGTTCTTC.

The chain uses TRBV5-1 and TRBJ2-7, with D perhaps TRBD1 (7 bases). The V end was cut by 4 bases, the J end by 4 bases, with 15 bases between. CDR3 size: 14 residues. Germline CDR1 and CDR2: SGHRS and YFSETQ. The CDR3 loop is CASSAGQGGYEQYF. In DNA form, the CDR3 reads TGCGCCAGCAGCGCCGGGCAGGGGGGATACGAGCAGTACTTC.

The V call is TRBV7-2, the J call TRBJ2-6, with 9 bases identical to TRBD1. Germline-derived CDR1 and CDR2 are SGHTA and FQGNSA. The trim removed 3 bases at V and 0 bases at J, leaving 3 bases unmatched. The CDR3 consists of 17 residues. The CDR3: CASSFRDRASGANVLTF. CDR3 DNA sequence: TGTGCCAGCAGCTTCCGGGACAGGGCCTCTGGGGCCAACGTCCTGACTTTC.